The TCR beta chain described here comes from a study of shared clonotypes between healthy human individuals. The wider study: Participating donors consisted of two women and a few men aged 18 to 49.

V was cut by 6 bases and J by 2 bases, with 15 bases left in between. Per germline, CDR1 MDHEN and CDR2 SYDVKM. CDR3 length: 15 residues. Naivety among CD8 cells was defined by CD45RO negativity and positive CCR7 selection, thereby excluding terminally differentiated effector memory CD45RA+ cells. This clone was detected only once. Method: immunoSEQ multiplex PCR; TCRdb's copy keeps in-frame clones and lacks some. The table shows millions of clones, with 85% to 95% occurring only once. This receptor was taken from a man younger than 30 in good health. Some clones in this sample may be carry-over from other donors' samples. What was sequenced was naive CD8+ T cells from PBMCs. The chain carries TRBV28 and TRBJ2-3, with D perhaps TRBD2 (6 bases). The CDR3 bases are TGTGCCAGCAGCCTAAGGGACTCAACCACAGATACGCAGTATTTT. This codes for CASSLRDSTTDTQYF.